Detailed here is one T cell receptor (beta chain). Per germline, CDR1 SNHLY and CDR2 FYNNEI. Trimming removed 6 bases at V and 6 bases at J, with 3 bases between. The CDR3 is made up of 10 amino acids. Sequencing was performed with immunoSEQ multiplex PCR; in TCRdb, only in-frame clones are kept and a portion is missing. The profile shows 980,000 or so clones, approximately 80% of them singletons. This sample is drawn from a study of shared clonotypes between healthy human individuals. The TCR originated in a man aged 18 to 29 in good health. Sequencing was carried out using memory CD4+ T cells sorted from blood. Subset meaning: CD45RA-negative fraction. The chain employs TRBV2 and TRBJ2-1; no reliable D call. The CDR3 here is CASRINEQFF. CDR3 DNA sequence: TGTGCCAGCAGAATCAATGAGCAGTTCTTC. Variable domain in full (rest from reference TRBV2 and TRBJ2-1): EPEVTQTPSHQVTQMGQEVILRCVPISNHLYFYWYRQILGQKVEFLVSFYNNEISEKSEIFDDQFSVERPDGSNFTLKIRSTKLEDSAMYFCASRINEQFFGPGTRLTVL.